Listed below are T cell receptor beta chains from one sample, sequenced in a study of identical twins. TCRdb processed the 5' RACE reads anew with MiXCR; each CDR3 protein has one entry. This table has roughly 630,000 distinct CDR3 sequences, roughly 7.1% appearing once. These records were also assigned to another study, of yellow fever vaccine responses in identical twins.

Input material: PBMCs. All receptors come from a young woman in good health. Both conserved end residues are trimmed from each CDR3. Fields, in order: D gene, V gene, CDR3 length, CDR3 protein. D genes are given only for firm matches.

NA | TRBV10-3 | 11 | AISQGGSYEQY
TRBD1 | TRBV27 | 13 | ASSFVGTGVLEQY
NA | TRBV11-2 | 13 | ASSLEGGVQTEAF
TRBD2 | TRBV14 | 17 | ASSRRGDSGRGSYNEQF
NA | TRBV5-1 | 10 | ASSPTGVEAF
NA | TRBV20-1 | 10 | SARDGANVLT
TRBD1 | TRBV4-1 | 15 | ASSQGDRGPTTDTQY
NA | TRBV6-5 | 12 | ASSYGAGDTEAF
TRBD1 | TRBV3-1 | 12 | ATSSGTGLYEQY
NA | TRBV20-1 | 9 | SAFNWETQY
NA | TRBV25-1 | 11 | ASSGPGGYGYT
NA | TRBV5-1 | 14 | ASSWSSTSGTDTQY
NA | TRBV20-1 | 11 | SAPVSGNQPQH
NA | TRBV6-4 | 11 | ASSEGGAGELF
NA | TRBV5-1 | 11 | ASSLDQTETQY
NA | TRBV4-1 | 11 | ASSLDSTYEAF
NA | TRBV29-1 | 10 | SVFGVETEAF
NA | TRBV5-1 | 9 | ASSAFYEQF